The clone carrying this TCR beta chain was detected many times. Its antigen is still unknown. Other autoimmune diseases, uncontrolled infections, pregnancy or lactation excluded patients from enrollment. PBMCs originated in approximately 9.2 ml of fresh peripheral blood. V was cut by 4 bases and J by 7 bases, with 17 bases left in between. The CDR3 totals 14 residues. CDR1 and CDR2 (germline): SGHRS, YFSETQ. TCR beta CDR3 amplification used RNA transcripts. HTBI-primed RT-PCR formed the first round, and a multiplex PCR formed the second. From the multiplex PCR reads, TCRdb called clonotypes with MiXCR, one entry per CDR3 protein. The table has 350,000 or so distinct CDR3 sequences, roughly 17% seen once. This sample was included in a study of Graves' ophthalmopathy and Graves' hyperthyroidism. The study, taken as a whole, reports: Most expanded clonotypes in thyroid above 0.001 frequency also showed up in blood.

Sequenced input: peripheral blood. This sequence joins TRBV5-1 and TRBJ2-5; maybe TRBD1 (6 bases). This TCR was recovered from an adult man with Graves' ophthalmopathy. The DNA of the CDR3 is TGCGCCAGCAGCCTAACTGACAGGTTTGGGACCCAGTACTTC. It translates to CASSLTDRFGTQYF.